This T cell receptor (beta chain) was profiled in a study of T cell responses to AZD1222 COVID-19 vaccine. Whole-study findings and limits: Variant regions that are unmutated are reportedly the target of nearly half of spike-specific TCRs. Two AZD1222 administrations were followed by greater Spike-specific TCR breadth and depth.

There are 16 residues in the CDR3. V gave up 3 bases and J gave up 2 bases; unmatched junction bases: 8. Looked up from germline, CDR1 is MNHEY and CDR2 is SMNVEV (reference sequence). Repertoires were generated with immunoSEQ multiplex PCR, while TCRdb's copy carries only in-frame clones and drops some. This table has around 270,000 clones, almost 95% appearing once. Second-dose intervals of approximately 4 or approximately 12 weeks were pooled. As for this clone: Its antigen remains unidentified.

This sequence joins TRBV27 and TRBJ2-7; 9 bases match TRBD2. The receptor's source is an adult who received the AZD1222 COVID-19 vaccine. The sample consisted of peripheral blood, taken 28 days after the second AZD1222 dose. The CDR3 reads CASSFAGGRFPYEQYF. CDR3 sequence (DNA): TGTGCCAGCAGTTTTGCGGGAGGGAGGTTTCCCTACGAGCAGTACTTC.